This entry concerns a single T cell receptor (beta chain). No antigen is known for it. TCRdb fed the reads into MiXCR, producing one record per CDR3 protein. The table records approximately 89,000 distinct CDR3 sequences, approximately 30% of them present only once. V lost 0 bases and J lost 8, with 20 bases in between. Germline assignment: CDR1 LGHNA and CDR2 YSLEER. The CDR3 loop spans 17 amino acids. These data come from a study of T cell repertoires in cytomegalovirus infection. Study overall: Recently identified HLA-C-restricted and well-studied HLA-B-restricted CMV epitopes were used. Public TCR beta signatures were indicative of both CMV infection and a matching HLA type.

Study findings and constraints: Totalled public TCR beta family frequency picked out people who carried CMV plus the relevant HLA. CMV-specific HLA-C-restricted TCR beta clonotypes dominated the ex vivo response.

The origin of this receptor is a human donor in good health (CMV status not recorded). Some clones in this sample may be carry-over from other donors' samples. V usage is TRBV4-3 and J usage is TRBJ2-1; D unclear. The sequencing used CD8+ T cells from cultured PBMCs, collected from culture after CMV antigen stimulation. CDR3 sequence reads: CASSQELAPSPVDEQFF. The CDR3 nucleotides read TGCGCCAGCAGCCAAGAGCTTGCCCCCTCCCCGGTGGATGAGCAGTTCTTC.